What follows are 14 T cell receptor beta chains derived from one specimen sequenced in a study of cytomegalovirus exposure and HLA in healthy donors. The primer mix had 60 Vbeta and 13 Jbeta primers. Sequencing used immunoSEQ multiplex PCR; TCRdb keeps in-frame clones, though not all of them. Of 150,000 to 200,000 clones listed, about 88% are singletons. Input material: PBMCs. Receptors were obtained from a woman aged 18-30 years in good health and CMV-seronegative.

The J gene is TRBJ2-7, the V gene TRBV12-5, with 8 bases matching TRBD2. The germline CDR1 and CDR2 sequences are LGHNT and FRNRAP. CDR3 length equals 16 residues. Germline trimming cut 3 bases from V and 7 bases from J; bases unmatched to any gene: 14. As DNA, the CDR3 is TGTGCTAGTGGTTTTAATGATCGGGAGGGTCTCGGGGAGCAGTACTTC. This gives the protein CASGFNDREGLGEQYF.

The CDR3 nucleotides read TGTGCCTGGAGTGTACCCAGGGAAACTGAAGCTTTCTTT. This codes for CAWSVPRETEAFF. This sequence joins TRBV30 and TRBJ1-1, with TRBD1 as a possible D gene (5 bases). V lost 0 bases and J 5 bases, leaving 10 bases between the germline ends. From germline, CDR1 is GTSNPN and CDR2 SVGIG (reference sequence). This CDR3 comprises 13 residues.

V gene TRBV7-3 combines with J gene TRBJ2-3; 11 bases match TRBD2. The CDR3 runs 15 residues. The V gene end was trimmed by 4 bases and the J gene end by 3 bases; junction bases not matched to a gene: 3. Germline V gene sequence: CDR1 SGHTA, CDR2 FQGTGA. CDR3 coding DNA: TGTGCCAGCAGCTCGACTAGCGGGAATACAGATACGCAGTATTTT. Translating it yields CASSSTSGNTDTQYF.

The rearrangement links TRBV5-1 to TRBJ2-2; no definite D call. This CDR3 comprises 14 residues. The germline V and J ends were trimmed by 4 bases and 3 bases, with 10 bases remaining between them. Per germline, CDR1 SGHRS and CDR2 YFSETQ. The CDR3 coding sequence is TGCGCCAGCAGCAAACCCGAGGACACCGGGGAGCTGTTTTTT. It translates to CASSKPEDTGELFF.

J is TRBJ2-3 and V is TRBV25-1; D not certain. Germline lookup yields CDR1 MGHDK and CDR2 SYGVNS. This CDR3 comprises 11 residues. The V end lost 4 bases, the J end lost 4 bases, and 3 bases lay between the germline ends. CDR3 nucleotide sequence: TGTGCCAGCAGTGTCGCAGATACGCAGTATTTT. This translates into CASSVADTQYF. Using reference TRBV25-1 and TRBJ2-3 for the parts outside the CDR3, the full variable domain is EADIYQTPRYLVIGTGKKITLECSQTMGHDKMYWYQQDPGMELHLIHYSYGVNSTEKGDLSSESTVSRIRTEHFPLTLESARPSHTSQYLCASSVADTQYFGPGTRLTVL.

This clone was picked up one time. The rearrangement joins TRBV2 to TRBJ1-1; TRBD1 matches 8 bases. This CDR3 contains 14 residues. J lost 3 bases, V lost 2 bases, and 2 bases had no gene match. Germline CDR1 reads SNHLY; CDR2 reads FYNNEI. The CDR3 loop is CASSERTGHTEAFF. The CDR3 DNA reads as TGTGCCAGCAGTGAAAGGACAGGGCACACTGAAGCTTTCTTT.

CDR3 sequence reads: CASSPLTGGKTDTQYF. CDR3 nucleotide sequence: TGTGCCAGCAGCCCCTTGACAGGGGGCAAGACAGATACGCAGTATTTT. The chain links TRBV4-2 to TRBJ2-3; 10 bases line up with TRBD1. CDR3 length: 16 amino acids. CDR1 is LGHNA, CDR2 YNFKEQ, per germline. V was clipped by 4 bases and J by 3 bases; unmatched bases: 7.

The rearrangement links TRBV19 to TRBJ2-1; the match to TRBD2 covers 8 bases. Germline V gives CDR1 LNHDA, CDR2 SQIVND (reference sequence). This CDR3 comprises 16 residues. J lost 4 bases, V lost 1 base, and 6 bases had no gene match. CDR3 coding DNA: TGTGCCAGTAGTATAGGGGCCCTAGCGGGTTACAATGAGCAGTTCTTC. It codes for CASSIGALAGYNEQFF.

This chain links TRBV6-1 with TRBJ2-1, with 14 positions matching TRBD2. CDR1 MNHNS and CDR2 SASEGT come from the germline V gene. This CDR3 spans 16 amino acids. Trimming cost V 4 bases and J 10 bases; bases outside gene matches: 9. This CDR3 reads CASSAPTSGGAGEQFF. For the CDR3, the DNA is TGTGCCAGCAGTGCGCCGACTAGCGGGGGGGCAGGGGAGCAGTTCTTC.

The CDR3 DNA reads as TGTGCCAGCAGCTTGGCGGGAGGGCCCGGGGAGCTGTTTTTT. Protein: CASSLAGGPGELFF. The chain combines TRBV7-3 with TRBJ2-2, with 9 bases matching TRBD2. V shed 3 bases and J 6 bases; nucleotides not matched to a gene: 2. Germline assignment: CDR1 SGHTA and CDR2 FQGTGA. This CDR3 comprises 14 residues.

The chain has TRBV14 and TRBJ2-7, with a possible D match to TRBD1 (6 bases). This CDR3 is built from 16 residues. Looked up from germline, CDR1 is SGHDN and CDR2 is FVKESK. Trimming left V 4 bases short and J 6 bases short, with 22 bases between. DNA of the CDR3: TGTGCCAGCAGCCTCAGACGTACGGGGCAGGGGAGCGAGCAGTACTTC. Encoded protein: CASSLRRTGQGSEQYF.

This clone was picked up one time. The rearrangement uses TRBV1 and TRBJ2-1; TRBD2 was called by the table and not checked on the DNA. TRBV1 is given as a pseudogene. This CDR3 is built from 17 residues. The chain's CDR3 is CTSSQGRAGSSYNEQFF. The DNA for the CDR3 is TGCACCAGCAGCCAAGGTCGTGCGGGGAGCTCCTACAATGAGCAGTTCTTC.

The chain combines TRBV7-9 with TRBJ2-5, with a possible D match to TRBD1 (6 bases). Trimming shortened V by 5 bases and J by 5 bases, and 15 bases separated the two germline ends. In germline, CDR1 is SEHNR, CDR2 FQNEAQ (reference sequence). There are 14 residues in the CDR3. CDR3 in amino acids: CASSVHWGPETQYF. The CDR3 DNA reads as TGTGCCAGCAGCGTTCACTGGGGGCCGGAGACCCAGTACTTC. The full variable domain, completed using reference TRBV7-9 and TRBJ2-5, is DTGVSQNPRHKITKRGQNVTFRCDPISEHNRLYWYRQTLGQGPEFLTYFQNEAQLEKSRLLSDRFSAERPKGSFSTLEIQRTEQGDSAMYLCASSVHWGPETQYFGPGTRLLVL.

The chain has TRBV30 and TRBJ2-1, with D perhaps matching TRBD1 (9 bases). Germline CDR1 is GTSNPN and CDR2 is SVGIG (reference sequence). The CDR3 has 17 residues. Trimming shortened V by 3 bases and J by 4 bases, and 22 bases separated the two germline ends. The DNA for the CDR3 is TGTGCCTGGAGCCCTCGGGAGGGGACAGGGTTATACAATGAGCAGTTCTTC. Translating gives CAWSPREGTGLYNEQFF.